A selection of T cell receptor beta chains follows, all from one sample in a study of response to subunit inactivated influenza vaccine. From the RT-PCR reads, TCRdb called clonotypes with MiXCR, one entry per CDR3 protein. The sample consists of approximately 500,000 distinct CDR3 sequences, approximately 22% of them appearing once. Another study also made use of these data, one on T cells expressing NK-cell markers.

The starting material was CD4+ T cells sorted from PBMCs, obtained 12 days after vaccination. All receptors derive from a man aged 45 to 65 who received an inactivated influenza vaccine. Each CDR3 is given with its conserved first and last residue.

j_call,v_call,cdr3_aa
TRBJ2-3,TRBV5-1,CASSFTGFGTDTQYF
TRBJ2-2,TRBV6-2/TRBV6-3,CASRPRGSANTGELFF
TRBJ2-1,TRBV11-1,CASSSLGLAGVVRNEQFF
TRBJ2-3,TRBV3-1,CASSQVAGTQYF
TRBJ2-5,TRBV5-6,CASSLSGFQETQYF
TRBJ2-1,TRBV6-5,CASSYSRLAGADEQFF
TRBJ1-3,TRBV4-3,CASSQDGGLAGNTIYF
TRBJ2-2,TRBV5-5,CASSLFSGANTGELFF
TRBJ2-5,TRBV14,CASSPHAAETQYF
TRBJ2-7,TRBV10-3,CAIRPTSGSHEQYF
TRBJ2-2,TRBV3-1,CASTLTGELFF
TRBJ2-3,TRBV5-1,CASSMTTGADTQYF
TRBJ1-1,TRBV5-6,CASSRPTVNTEAFF
TRBJ2-6,TRBV12-3/TRBV12-4,CASRAGANVLTF
TRBJ2-5,TRBV6-5,CASSSVQETQYF
TRBJ2-1,TRBV20-1,CSAERRGARDEQFF
TRBJ1-6,TRBV7-8,CASSLDRDTQGLRSPLHF
TRBJ2-1,TRBV12-3/TRBV12-4,CASSLGLAGGYNEQFF
TRBJ2-5,TRBV18,CASSATNQETQYF
TRBJ2-1,TRBV5-1,CASSLEPGAPGEQFF
TRBJ2-7,TRBV20-1,CSARGSRAGVQYF
TRBJ2-6,TRBV5-1,CASSEDRGSGANVLTF
TRBJ2-3,TRBV4-3,CASSQRGDGTDTQSF
TRBJ2-3,TRBV7-9,CASRSPRRNTQYF
TRBJ2-1,TRBV6-2/TRBV6-3,CASSYGGGHANNEQFF
TRBJ2-2,TRBV7-8,CASSLHRVGELFF
TRBJ2-1,TRBV4-2,CASSQDWSEDNEQFF
TRBJ2-3,TRBV6-2/TRBV6-3,CASSYSRPPTDTQYF